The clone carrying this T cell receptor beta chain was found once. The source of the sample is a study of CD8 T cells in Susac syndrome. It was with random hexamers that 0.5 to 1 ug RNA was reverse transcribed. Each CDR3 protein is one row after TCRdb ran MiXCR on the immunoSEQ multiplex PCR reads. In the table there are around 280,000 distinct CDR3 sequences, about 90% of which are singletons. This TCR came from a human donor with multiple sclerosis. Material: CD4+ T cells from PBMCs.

In DNA form, the CDR3 reads TGTGCCAGCTCACGGGGACCGTCCAATAGCCTGAACAATGAGCAGTTCTTC. This sequence encodes CASSRGPSNSLNNEQFF. This chain uses TRBV18 with TRBJ2-1; TRBD1 or TRBD2 may be the D gene (5 bases each). Trimming shortened V by 4 bases and J by 5 bases, and 21 bases separated the two germline ends. This CDR3 comprises 17 residues. Per the germline V gene, CDR1 is KGHSH and CDR2 is LQKENI. The variable domain in full, with the rest retrieved from reference TRBV18 and TRBJ2-1, is NAGVMQNPRHLVRRRGQEARLRCSPMKGHSHVYWYRQLPEEGLKFMVYLQKENIIDESGMPKERFSAEFPKEGPSILRIQQVVRGDSAAYFCASSRGPSNSLNNEQFFGPGTRLTVL.